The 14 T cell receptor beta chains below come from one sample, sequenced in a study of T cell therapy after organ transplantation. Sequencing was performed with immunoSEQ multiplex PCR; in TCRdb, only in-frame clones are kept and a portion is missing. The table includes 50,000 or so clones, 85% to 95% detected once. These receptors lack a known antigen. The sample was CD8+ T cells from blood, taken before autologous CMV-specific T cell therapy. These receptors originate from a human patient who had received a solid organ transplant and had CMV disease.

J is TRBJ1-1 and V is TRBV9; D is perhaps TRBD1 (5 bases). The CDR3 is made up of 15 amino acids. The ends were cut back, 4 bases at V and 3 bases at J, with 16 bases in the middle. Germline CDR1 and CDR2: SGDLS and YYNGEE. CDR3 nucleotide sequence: TGTGCCAGCAGCACGTCCTTGGGGCCGGACACTGAAGCTTTCTTT. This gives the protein CASSTSLGPDTEAFF.

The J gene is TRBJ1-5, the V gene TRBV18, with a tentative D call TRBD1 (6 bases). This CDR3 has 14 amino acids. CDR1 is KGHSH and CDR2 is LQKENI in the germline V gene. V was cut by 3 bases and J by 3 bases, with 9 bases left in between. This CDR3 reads CASSPGGPNQPQHF. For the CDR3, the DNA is TGTGCCAGCTCACCCGGGGGGCCCAATCAGCCCCAGCATTTT.

This CDR3 is CSVEPSGMSSEQYF. For the CDR3, the DNA is TGCAGCGTTGAGCCTAGCGGGATGTCGAGTGAGCAGTACTTC. V usage is TRBV29-1 and J usage is TRBJ2-7, with TRBD2 matching 9 bases. This CDR3 comprises 14 residues. The germline gives CDR1 SQVTM, CDR2 ANQGSEA. J lost 7 bases, V lost 3 bases, and 10 bases had no gene match.

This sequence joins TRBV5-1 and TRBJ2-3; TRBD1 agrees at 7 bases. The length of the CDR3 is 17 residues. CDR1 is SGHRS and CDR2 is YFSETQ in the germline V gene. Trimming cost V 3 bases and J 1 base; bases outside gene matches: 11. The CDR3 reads CASSSSMTGTRTDTQYF. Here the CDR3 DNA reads TGCGCCAGCAGCTCAAGTATGACAGGGACGCGCACAGATACGCAGTATTTT.

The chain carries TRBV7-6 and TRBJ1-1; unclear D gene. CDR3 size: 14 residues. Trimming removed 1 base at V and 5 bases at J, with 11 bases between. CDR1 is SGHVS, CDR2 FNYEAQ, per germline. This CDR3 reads CASSLEGGLTEAFF. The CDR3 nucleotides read TGTGCCAGCAGCTTAGAGGGCGGGTTAACTGAAGCTTTCTTT.

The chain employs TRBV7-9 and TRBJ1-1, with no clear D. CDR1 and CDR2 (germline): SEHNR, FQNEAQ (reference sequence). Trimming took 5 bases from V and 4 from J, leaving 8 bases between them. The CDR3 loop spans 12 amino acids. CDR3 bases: TGTGCCAGCAGCCCAGGACTCACTGAAGCTTTCTTT. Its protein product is CASSPGLTEAFF. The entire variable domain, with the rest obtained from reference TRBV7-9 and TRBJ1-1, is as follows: DTGVSQNPRHKITKRGQNVTFRCDPISEHNRLYWYRQTLGQGPEFLTYFQNEAQLEKSRLLSDRFSAERPKGSFSTLEIQRTEQGDSAMYLCASSPGLTEAFFGQGTRLTVV.

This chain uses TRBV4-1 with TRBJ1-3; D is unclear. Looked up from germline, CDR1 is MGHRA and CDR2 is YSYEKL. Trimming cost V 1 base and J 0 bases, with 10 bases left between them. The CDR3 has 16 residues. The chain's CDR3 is CASSQVSGDSGNTIYF. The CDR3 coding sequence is TGCGCCAGCAGCCAAGTTAGCGGGGACTCTGGAAACACCATATATTTT.

CDR3 region: CASSPGTASTPMWQFF. The CDR3 bases are TGTGCCAGCAGTCCTGGGACAGCTTCGACCCCGATGTGGCAGTTCTTC. The chain joins TRBV6-6 to TRBJ2-1; TRBD1 matches 7 bases. The V gene end was trimmed by 5 bases and the J gene end by 12 bases; junction bases not matched to a gene: 19. The CDR3 spans 16 residues. Germline V lookup: CDR1 MNHNY, CDR2 SVGAGI (reference sequence).

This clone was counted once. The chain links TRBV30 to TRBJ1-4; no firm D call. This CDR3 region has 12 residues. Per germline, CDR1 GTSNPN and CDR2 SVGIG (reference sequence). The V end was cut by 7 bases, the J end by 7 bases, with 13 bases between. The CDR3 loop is CAYDGFGEKLFF. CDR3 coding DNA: TGTGCCTATGACGGCTTCGGTGAAAAACTGTTTTTT.

The CDR3, as DNA: TGTGCCAGCAGCTTTAGAGACAGGGAGAGCCCTGAAGCTTTCTTT. Protein product: CASSFRDRESPEAFF. The chain recombines TRBV7-9 with TRBJ1-1; 7 nucleotides match TRBD1. From germline, CDR1 is SEHNR and CDR2 FQNEAQ (reference sequence). The V segment lost 3 bases and the J segment 6 bases; nucleotides outside the gene matches: 10. CDR3 length: 15 residues.

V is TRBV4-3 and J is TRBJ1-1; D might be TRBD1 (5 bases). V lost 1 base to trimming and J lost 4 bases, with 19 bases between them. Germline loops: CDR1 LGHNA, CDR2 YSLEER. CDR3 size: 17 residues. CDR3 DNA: TGCGCCAGCAGCCAAGTTTCAGGGACGGACGTAGGCACTGAAGCTTTCTTT. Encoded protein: CASSQVSGTDVGTEAFF.

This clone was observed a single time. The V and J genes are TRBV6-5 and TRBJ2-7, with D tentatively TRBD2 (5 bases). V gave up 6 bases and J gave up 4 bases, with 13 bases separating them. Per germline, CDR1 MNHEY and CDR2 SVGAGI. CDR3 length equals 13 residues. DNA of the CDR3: TGTGCCAGCAGCCCCGTAAAGCGGTACGAGCAGTACTTC. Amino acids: CASSPVKRYEQYF.

The CDR3 region is CASSTGTATGELFF. CDR3 DNA sequence: TGTGCCAGCAGCACCGGTACAGCGACCGGGGAGCTGTTTTTT. The V call is TRBV5-6, the J call TRBJ2-2, with D unclear. Looked up from germline, CDR1 is SGHDT and CDR2 is YYEEEE. Trimming shortened V by 4 bases and J by 5 bases, and 12 bases separated the two germline ends. This CDR3 spans 14 amino acids.

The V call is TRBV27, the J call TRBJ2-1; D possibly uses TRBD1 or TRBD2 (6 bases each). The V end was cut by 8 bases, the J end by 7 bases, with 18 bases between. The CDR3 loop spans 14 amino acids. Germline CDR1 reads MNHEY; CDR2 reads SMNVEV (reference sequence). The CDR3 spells CASGGLAAWNEQFF. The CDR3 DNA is TGTGCCAGCGGGGGGCTAGCTGCCTGGAATGAGCAGTTCTTC.